The clone carrying this TCR beta chain has more than one count but fewer than ten. CDR1 SGHVS and CDR2 FQNEAQ come from the germline V gene. The germline V and J ends were trimmed by 4 bases and 0 bases, with 12 bases remaining between them. This CDR3 has 16 amino acids. TCRdb recomputed calls from the 5' RACE reads with MiXCR, one row per CDR3 protein. The sample includes some 670,000 distinct CDR3 sequences, around an eighth seen only once; the top ten take 15%. The sample is drawn from a study of T cells after yellow fever vaccination. J is TRBJ2-2 and V is TRBV7-8; D is undetermined. The TCR originated in a man between 25 and 39 years old who received the YFV17D yellow fever vaccine. Material: PBMCs, obtained on the day of the yellow fever booster vaccination. The CDR3 is CASSSISNPNTGELFF. The CDR3 coding sequence is TGTGCCAGCAGCTCGATCTCGAACCCGAACACCGGGGAGCTGTTTTTT. The full variable domain, completed using reference TRBV7-8 and TRBJ2-2, is GAGVSQSPRYKVAKRGQDVALRCDPISGHVSLFWYQQALGQGPEFLTYFQNEAQLDKSGLPSDRFFAERPEGSVSTLKIQRTQQEDSAVYLCASSSISNPNTGELFFGEGSRLTVL.